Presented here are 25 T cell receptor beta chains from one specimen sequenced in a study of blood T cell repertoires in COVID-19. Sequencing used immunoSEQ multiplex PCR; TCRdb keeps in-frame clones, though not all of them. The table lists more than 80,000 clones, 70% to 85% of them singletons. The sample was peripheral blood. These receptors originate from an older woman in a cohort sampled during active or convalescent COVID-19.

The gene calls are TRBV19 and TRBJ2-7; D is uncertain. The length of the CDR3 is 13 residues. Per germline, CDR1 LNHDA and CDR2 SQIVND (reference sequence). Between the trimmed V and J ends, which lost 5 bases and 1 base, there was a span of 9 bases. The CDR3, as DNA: TGTGCCAGTAGTTCTGTCGTTTCCTACGAGCAGTACTTC. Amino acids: CASSSVVSYEQYF.

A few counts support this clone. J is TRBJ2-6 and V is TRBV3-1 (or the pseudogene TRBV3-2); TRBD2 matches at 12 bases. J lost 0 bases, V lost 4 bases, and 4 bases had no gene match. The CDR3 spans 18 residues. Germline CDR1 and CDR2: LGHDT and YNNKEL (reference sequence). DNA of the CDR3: TGTGCCAGCAGCCCTGGACTAGCGGGGCTCTCTGGGGCCAACGTCCTGACTTTC. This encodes CASSPGLAGLSGANVLTF.

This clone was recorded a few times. The CDR3 region has the DNA TGTGCCAGCAGCTTAACCGGGGGGATGTTCGGGGAGCTGTTTTTT. Its translation: CASSLTGGMFGELFF. The J gene is TRBJ2-2, the V gene TRBV7-8; 7 nucleotides agree with TRBD2. Germline CDR1 is SGHVS and CDR2 is FQNEAQ. The V and J ends lost 2 bases and 7 bases, in that order; junction bases with no gene match: 7. This CDR3 contains 15 residues.

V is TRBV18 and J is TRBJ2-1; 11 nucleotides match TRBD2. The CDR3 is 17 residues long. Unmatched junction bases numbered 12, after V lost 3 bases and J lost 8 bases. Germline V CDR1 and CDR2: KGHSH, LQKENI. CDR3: CASSPSLAGGPGHEQFF. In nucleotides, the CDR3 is TGTGCCAGCTCACCTTCCTTAGCGGGGGGGCCGGGTCATGAGCAGTTCTTC.

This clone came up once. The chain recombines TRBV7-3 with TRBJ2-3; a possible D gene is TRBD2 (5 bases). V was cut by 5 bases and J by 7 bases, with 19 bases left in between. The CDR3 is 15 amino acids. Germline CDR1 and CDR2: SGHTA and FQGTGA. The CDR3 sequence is CASSAGPNNYHTQYF. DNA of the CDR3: TGTGCCAGCAGCGCGGGTCCAAACAATTACCATACGCAGTATTTT.

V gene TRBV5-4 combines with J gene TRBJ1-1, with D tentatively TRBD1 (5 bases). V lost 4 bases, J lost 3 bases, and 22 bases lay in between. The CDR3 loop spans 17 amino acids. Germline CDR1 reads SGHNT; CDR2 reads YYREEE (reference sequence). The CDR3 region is CASSRVRELGWDTEAFF. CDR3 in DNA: TGTGCCAGCAGCCGTGTCAGGGAATTAGGTTGGGACACTGAAGCTTTCTTT.

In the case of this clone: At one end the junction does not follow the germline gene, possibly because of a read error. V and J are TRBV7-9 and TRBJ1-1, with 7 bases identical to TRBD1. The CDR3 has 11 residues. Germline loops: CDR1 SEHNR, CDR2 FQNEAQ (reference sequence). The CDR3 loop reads CASNEGAHLGF. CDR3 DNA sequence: TGTGCCAGCAACGAGGGGGCCCACTTGGGCTTT.

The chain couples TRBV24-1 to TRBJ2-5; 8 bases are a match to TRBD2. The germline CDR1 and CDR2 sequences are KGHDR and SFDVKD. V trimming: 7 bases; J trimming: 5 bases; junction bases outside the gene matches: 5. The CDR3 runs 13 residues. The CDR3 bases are TGTGCCACCAGCTCCGGGGGGGTTGAGACCCAGTACTTC. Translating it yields CATSSGGVETQYF.

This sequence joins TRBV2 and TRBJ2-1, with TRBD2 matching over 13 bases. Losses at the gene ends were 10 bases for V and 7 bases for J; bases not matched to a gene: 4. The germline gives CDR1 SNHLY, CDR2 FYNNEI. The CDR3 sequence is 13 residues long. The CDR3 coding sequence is TGTGCCATACTAGCGGGGGGGCGGAATGAGCAGTTCTTC. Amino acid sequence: CAILAGGRNEQFF.

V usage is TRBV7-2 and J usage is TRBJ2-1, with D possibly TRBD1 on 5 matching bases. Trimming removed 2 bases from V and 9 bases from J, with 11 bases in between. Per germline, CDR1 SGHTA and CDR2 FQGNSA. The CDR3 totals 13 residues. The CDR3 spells CASSLMGGAEQFF. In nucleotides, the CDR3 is TGTGCCAGCAGCTTAATGGGTGGGGCTGAGCAGTTCTTC.

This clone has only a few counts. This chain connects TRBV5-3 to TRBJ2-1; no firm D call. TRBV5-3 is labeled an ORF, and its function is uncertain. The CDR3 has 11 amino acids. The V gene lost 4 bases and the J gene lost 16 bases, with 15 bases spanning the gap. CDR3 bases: TGTGCCAGAAGCCCCCCGGGTAGTAGATTCTTC. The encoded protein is CARSPPGSRFF.

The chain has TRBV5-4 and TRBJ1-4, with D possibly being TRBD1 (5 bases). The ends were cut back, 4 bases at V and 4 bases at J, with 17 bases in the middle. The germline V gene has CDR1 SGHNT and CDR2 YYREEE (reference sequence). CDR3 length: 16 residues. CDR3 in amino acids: CASSHTRSQVNEKLFF. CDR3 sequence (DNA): TGTGCCAGCAGCCATACCCGGTCACAGGTTAATGAAAAACTGTTTTTT.

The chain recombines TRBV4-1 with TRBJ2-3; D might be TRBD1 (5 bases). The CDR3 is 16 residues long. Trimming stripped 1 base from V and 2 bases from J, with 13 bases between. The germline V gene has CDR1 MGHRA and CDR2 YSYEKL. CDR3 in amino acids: CASSQAWGSVTDTQYF. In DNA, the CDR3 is TGCGCCAGCAGCCAAGCCTGGGGCTCAGTCACAGATACGCAGTATTTT.

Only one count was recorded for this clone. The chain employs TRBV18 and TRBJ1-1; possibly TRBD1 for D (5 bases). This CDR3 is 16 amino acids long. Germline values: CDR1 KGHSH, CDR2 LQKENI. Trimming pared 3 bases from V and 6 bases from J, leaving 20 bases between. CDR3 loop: CASSPPGRVGSPEAFF. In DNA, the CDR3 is TGTGCCAGCTCACCCCCCGGCAGGGTGGGCTCCCCTGAAGCTTTCTTT.

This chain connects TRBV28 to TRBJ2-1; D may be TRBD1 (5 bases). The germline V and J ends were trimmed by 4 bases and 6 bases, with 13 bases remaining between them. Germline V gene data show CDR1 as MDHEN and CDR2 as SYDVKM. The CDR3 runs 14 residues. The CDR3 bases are TGTGCCAGCAGTTACCCAGGGCTCCTCAATGAGCAGTTCTTC. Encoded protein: CASSYPGLLNEQFF.

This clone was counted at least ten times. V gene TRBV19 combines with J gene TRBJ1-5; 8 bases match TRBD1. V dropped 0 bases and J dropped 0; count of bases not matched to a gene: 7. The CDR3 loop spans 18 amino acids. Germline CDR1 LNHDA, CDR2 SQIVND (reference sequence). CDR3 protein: CASSIDGQGSISNQPQHF. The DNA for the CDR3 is TGTGCCAGTAGTATAGACGGACAGGGCTCTATTAGCAATCAGCCCCAGCATTTT.

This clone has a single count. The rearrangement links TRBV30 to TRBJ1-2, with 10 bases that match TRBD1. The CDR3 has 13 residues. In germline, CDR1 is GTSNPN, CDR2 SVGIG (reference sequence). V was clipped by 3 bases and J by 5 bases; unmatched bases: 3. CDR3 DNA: TGTGCCTGGAGAAGGGACAGGGGTTATGGCTACACCTTC. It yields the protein CAWRRDRGYGYTF.

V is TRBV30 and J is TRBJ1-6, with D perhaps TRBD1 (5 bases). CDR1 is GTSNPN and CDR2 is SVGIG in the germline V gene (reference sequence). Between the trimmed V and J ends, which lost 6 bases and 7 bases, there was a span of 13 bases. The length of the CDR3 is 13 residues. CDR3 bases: TGTGCCTGTTCTGGGGGGTGGAATTCACCCCTCCACTTT. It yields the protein CACSGGWNSPLHF. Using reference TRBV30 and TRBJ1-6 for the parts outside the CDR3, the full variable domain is SQTIHQWPATLVQPVGSPLSLECTVEGTSNPNLYWYRQAAGRGLQLLFYSVGIGQISSEVPQNLSASRPQDRQFILSSKKLLLSDSGFYLCACSGGWNSPLHFGNGTRLTVT.

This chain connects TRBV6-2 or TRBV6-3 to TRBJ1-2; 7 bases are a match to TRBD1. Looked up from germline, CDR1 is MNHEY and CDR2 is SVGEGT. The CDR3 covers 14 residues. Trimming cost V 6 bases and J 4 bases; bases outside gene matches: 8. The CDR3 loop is CASSRQGSAYGYTF. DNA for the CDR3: TGTGCCAGCAGCAGACAGGGCTCGGCCTATGGCTACACCTTC.

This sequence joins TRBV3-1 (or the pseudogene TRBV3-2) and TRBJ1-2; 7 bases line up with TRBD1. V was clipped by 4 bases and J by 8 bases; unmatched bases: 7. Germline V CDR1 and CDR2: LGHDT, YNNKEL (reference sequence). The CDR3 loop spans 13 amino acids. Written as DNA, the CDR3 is TGTGCCAGCAGCCCCAGACAGGGCGCAGGCTACACCTTC. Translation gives CASSPRQGAGYTF.

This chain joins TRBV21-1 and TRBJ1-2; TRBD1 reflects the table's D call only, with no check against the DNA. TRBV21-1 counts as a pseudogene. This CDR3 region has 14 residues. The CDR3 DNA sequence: TGTGCCAGCACACCGGGACAAGCTAACTATGGCTACACCTTC. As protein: CASTPGQANYGYTF.

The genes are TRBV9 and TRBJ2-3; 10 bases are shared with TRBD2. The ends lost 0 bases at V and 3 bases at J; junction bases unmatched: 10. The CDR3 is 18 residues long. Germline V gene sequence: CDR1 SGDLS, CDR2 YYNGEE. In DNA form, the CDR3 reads TGTGCCAGCAGCGTAGGAGCTAGCGGGGGCCCTCTGACAGATACGCAGTATTTT. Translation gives CASSVGASGGPLTDTQYF.

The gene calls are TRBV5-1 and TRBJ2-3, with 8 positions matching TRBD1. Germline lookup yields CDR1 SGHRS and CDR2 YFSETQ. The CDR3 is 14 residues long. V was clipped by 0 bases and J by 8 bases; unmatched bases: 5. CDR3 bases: TGCGCCAGCAGCTTGGCGACAGGGGAAGGTACGCAGTATTTT. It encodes CASSLATGEGTQYF. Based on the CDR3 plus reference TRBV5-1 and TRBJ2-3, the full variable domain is KAGVTQTPRYLIKTRGQQVTLSCSPISGHRSVSWYQQTPGQGLQFLFEYFSETQRNKGNFPGRFSGRQFSNSRSEMNVSTLELGDSALYLCASSLATGEGTQYFGPGTRLTVL.

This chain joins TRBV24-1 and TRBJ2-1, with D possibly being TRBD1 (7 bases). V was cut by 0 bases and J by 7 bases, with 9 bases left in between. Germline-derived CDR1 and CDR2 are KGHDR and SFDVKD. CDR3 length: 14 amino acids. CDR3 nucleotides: TGTGCCACCAGTGATTTGCAGGGGGGTAATGAGCAGTTCTTC. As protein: CATSDLQGGNEQFF.

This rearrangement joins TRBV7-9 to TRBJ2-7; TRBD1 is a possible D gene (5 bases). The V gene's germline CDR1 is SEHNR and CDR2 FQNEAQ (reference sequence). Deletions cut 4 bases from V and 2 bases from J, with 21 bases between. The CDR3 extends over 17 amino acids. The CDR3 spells CASSSTSSPKGTYEQYF. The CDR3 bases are TGTGCCAGCAGCTCCACTTCGAGCCCAAAGGGGACCTACGAGCAGTACTTC.